These T cell receptor beta chains were read from a single sample in a study of blood T cell repertoires in COVID-19. Generated by immunoSEQ multiplex PCR, the TCRdb table keeps only in-frame clones and is missing some. The repertoire holds around 330,000 clones, with roughly 89% as singletons. Sequenced sample: PBMCs or T cells enriched from blood (not recorded which). Receptors were obtained from a woman in her late teens or twenties who had recovered from COVID-19. CDR3s include the opening cysteine and the closing phenylalanine or tryptophan. A D gene is named only where the DNA matches it firmly. For some rows the clone size is stated as once, few or many, or as a class when expanded; others skip it.

TRBJ1-4 | - | once | 13 | TRBV30 | TGTGCCTGGAGTGGGGATACAGGTGAAAAACTGTTTTTT | CAWSGDTGEKLFF
TRBJ1-3 | - | - | 15 | TRBV6-1 | TGTGCCAGCAGTGAAGTAGGGGACTCTGGAAACACCATATATTTT | CASSEVGDSGNTIYF
TRBJ2-7 | - | - | 12 | TRBV6-2/TRBV6-3 | TGTGCCAGCAGTTACTCCGGGTGGGAGCAGTACTTC | CASSYSGWEQYF
TRBJ2-7 | TRBD2 | few | 19 | TRBV7-2 | TGTGCCAGCAGCTCCGGACCGGGGGGGACTAGCGGTCCTTCCTACGAGCAGTACTTC | CASSSGPGGTSGPSYEQYF
TRBJ2-2 | TRBD2 | - | 17 | TRBV27 | TGTGCCAGCCGGTCTAGCGGGGGCGGTCTGGGGGCCGGGGAGCTGTTTTTT | CASRSSGGGLGAGELFF
TRBJ2-7 | TRBD2 | - | 15 | TRBV10-2 | TGCGCCAGCAGCCCCTCTAGCGGCAATCCCTCCGAGCAGTACTTC | CASSPSSGNPSEQYF
TRBJ2-2 | TRBD2 | - | 14 | TRBV5-1 | TGCGCCAGCAGTCTAGCGGGAAACACCGGGGAGCTGTTTTTT | CASSLAGNTGELFF
TRBJ1-1 | - | - | 15 | TRBV5-6 | TGTGCCAGCAGCCCAACAGGGAGAAGTACCACTGAAGCTTTCTTT | CASSPTGRSTTEAFF
TRBJ1-4 | TRBD1 | - | 15 | TRBV9 | TGTGCCAGCAGCGGACGACAGGGTTGGGATGAAAAACTGTTTTTT | CASSGRQGWDEKLFF
TRBJ1-2 | TRBD1 | - | 13 | TRBV15 | TGTGCCACCAGCAGCTGGACAGGGAATGGCTACACCTTC | CATSSWTGNGYTF
TRBJ2-5 | - | - | 14 | TRBV3-1/TRBV3-2 | TGTGCCAGCAGCCCACCTCGGGCAGGGGAGACCCAGTACTTC | CASSPPRAGETQYF
TRBJ1-2 | TRBD1 | - | 16 | TRBV27 | TGTGCCAGCAGTTTAACGGTCACGGGACAGGGTTATGGCTACACCTTC | CASSLTVTGQGYGYTF
TRBJ2-7 | TRBD1 | many | 16 | TRBV6-4 | TGTGCCAGCAGGGAAACTACAGGGGCCCGTGGCTACGAGCAGTACTTC | CASRETTGARGYEQYF
TRBJ2-2 | TRBD2 | once | 17 | TRBV5-1 | TGCGCCAGCAGTCATGGACTAGCGGGAGTAAGGGCCGGGGAGCTGTTTTTT | CASSHGLAGVRAGELFF
TRBJ1-2 | - | - | 12 | TRBV7-3 | TGTGCCAGCAGCCCAGACAGCCGAAGGGTCACCTTC | CASSPDSRRVTF
TRBJ1-2 | TRBD1 | - | 19 | TRBV28 | TGTGCCAGCAGATCACCGGCAGGGGGACAGCTAGCTACTAACTATGGCTACACCTTC | CASRSPAGGQLATNYGYTF
TRBJ2-3 | TRBD2 | - | 15 | TRBV2 | TGTGCCAGCAGCCTGCGGGGGGGCGGCACAGATACGCAGTATTTT | CASSLRGGGTDTQYF
TRBJ2-3 | - | - | 17 | TRBV7-2 | TGTGCCAGCAGCTTAGTTGTTTTGGCGGAGGGCCCAGATACGCAGTATTTT | CASSLVVLAEGPDTQYF
TRBJ1-4 | - | - | 13 | TRBV28 | TGTGCCAGCATTTCGATAGAAGCTGAAAAACTGTTTTTT | CASISIEAEKLFF
TRBJ1-4 | TRBD1 | - | 14 | TRBV6-5 | TGTGCCAGCAGTTACCTGGGACAGCAAGAAAAACTGTTTTTT | CASSYLGQQEKLFF
TRBJ2-1 | - | - | 15 | TRBV28 | TGTGCCAGCAGTTTAGGCGGCGGTCAAGTCCATGAGCAGTTCTTC | CASSLGGGQVHEQFF
TRBJ2-7 | TRBD1 | once | 17 | TRBV4-2 | TGTGCCAGCAGCCAAGATTGGCGGACAGGGGGACCCTACGAGCAGTACTTC | CASSQDWRTGGPYEQYF
TRBJ2-5 | - | - | 12 | TRBV11-2 | TGTGCCAGCAGCTGGCAGCAAGAGACCCAGTACTTC | CASSWQQETQYF
TRBJ1-4 | TRBD1 | few | 12 | TRBV2 | TGTGCCAGCCGGGACAGGGGTGAAAAACTGTTTTTT | CASRDRGEKLFF
TRBJ2-7 | - | - | 15 | TRBV6-2/TRBV6-3 | TGTGCCAGCAGTTACGGACAGACAACGACCTACGAGCAGTACTTC | CASSYGQTTTYEQYF
TRBJ2-5 | - | - | 14 | TRBV5-6 | TGTGCCAGCAACGGACAGCAACTGTACGAGACCCAGTACTTC | CASNGQQLYETQYF
TRBJ1-5 | - | - | 15 | TRBV6-2/TRBV6-3 | TGTGCCAGCAGCCGAGGGTGGGCCAGCAATCAGCCCCAGCATTTT | CASSRGWASNQPQHF
TRBJ1-1 | - | - | 13 | TRBV7-2 | TGTGCCAGCAGGAGGGCCGGGGACACTGAAGCTTTCTTT | CASRRAGDTEAFF
TRBJ2-5 | TRBD2 | - | 14 | TRBV24-1 | TGTGCCACTTCACCGGCGGGAGTAACCGAGACCCAGTACTTC | CATSPAGVTETQYF
TRBJ2-2 | - | - | 15 | TRBV27 | TGTGCCAGCAGCGAAACTAGTAAGGGTACCGGGGAGCTGTTTTTT | CASSETSKGTGELFF
TRBJ2-1 | - | - | 12 | TRBV6-5 | TGTGCCAGCAGATCATTCGGGAATGAGCAGTTCTTC | CASRSFGNEQFF
TRBJ2-7 | TRBD1 | - | 16 | TRBV7-2 | TGTGCCAGCAGCTTAGCGGGGGACAGCCGCGCCTACGAGCAGTACTTC | CASSLAGDSRAYEQYF
TRBJ2-7 | - | - | 14 | TRBV27 | TGTGCCAGCAGTTTAAACGGGAAATCCTACGAGCAGTACTTC | CASSLNGKSYEQYF
TRBJ2-1 | - | - | 15 | TRBV27 | TGTGCCAGCACAAAAGGGGGATCCCCTTACAATGAGCAGTTCTTC | CASTKGGSPYNEQFF
TRBJ1-4 | - | once | 16 | TRBV5-5 | TGTGCCAGCAGCTTTTCCGACGGAGGGACTAATGAAAAACTGTTTTTT | CASSFSDGGTNEKLFF
TRBJ1-6 | - | - | 18 | TRBV9 | TGTGCCAGCTCCCTCCTAGACAGGCCGAGCTCCTATAATTCACCCCTCCACTTT | CASSLLDRPSSYNSPLHF
TRBJ1-1 | TRBD1 | - | 14 | TRBV10-3 | TGTGCCATCACCCCGACAGGGGAGGACACTGAAGCTTTCTTT | CAITPTGEDTEAFF
TRBJ2-2 | TRBD1 | - | 14 | TRBV6-4 | TGTGCCAGCAGTTCGGACAGGAGCACCGGGGAGCTGTTTTTT | CASSSDRSTGELFF
TRBJ1-2 | TRBD1 | - | 11 | TRBV19 | TGTGCCAGTAGACAGGGGCAAGGCTACACCTTC | CASRQGQGYTF
TRBJ2-3 | - | - | 14 | TRBV7-2 | TGTGCCAGCAGCTTAGCGCTCGGGGCAGATACGCAGTATTTT | CASSLALGADTQYF
TRBJ2-5 | TRBD2 | - | 14 | TRBV7-6 | TGTGCCAGCAACGAATGGGGGGGGCAAGAGACCCAGTACTTC | CASNEWGGQETQYF
TRBJ2-1 | TRBD2 | once | 17 | TRBV7-3 | TGTGCCAGCAGCCCCTCCCCGGGACTAGCGGGGAACAATGAGCAGTTCTTC | CASSPSPGLAGNNEQFF
TRBJ2-1 | TRBD2 | - | 14 | TRBV5-1 | TGCGCCAGCTATACTAGCGGTACTTACAATGAGCAGTTCTTC | CASYTSGTYNEQFF